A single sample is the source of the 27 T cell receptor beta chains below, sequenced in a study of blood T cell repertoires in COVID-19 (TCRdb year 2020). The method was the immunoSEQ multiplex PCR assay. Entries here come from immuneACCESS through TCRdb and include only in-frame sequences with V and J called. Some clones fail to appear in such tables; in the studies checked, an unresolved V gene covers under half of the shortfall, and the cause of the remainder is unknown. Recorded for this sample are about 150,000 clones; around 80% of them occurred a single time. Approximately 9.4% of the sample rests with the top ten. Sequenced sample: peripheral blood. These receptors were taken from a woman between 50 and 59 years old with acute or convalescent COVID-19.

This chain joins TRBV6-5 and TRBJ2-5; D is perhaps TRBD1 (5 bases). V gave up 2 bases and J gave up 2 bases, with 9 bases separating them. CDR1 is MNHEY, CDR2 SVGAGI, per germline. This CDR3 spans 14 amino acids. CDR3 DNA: TGTGCCAGCAGTTACCACGACAGACAAGAGACCCAGTACTTC. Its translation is CASSYHDRQETQYF.

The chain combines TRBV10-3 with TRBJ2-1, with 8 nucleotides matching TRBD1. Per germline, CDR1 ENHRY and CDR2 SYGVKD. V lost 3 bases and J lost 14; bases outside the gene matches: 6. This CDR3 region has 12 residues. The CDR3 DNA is TGTGCCATCAGTGAACAACCAGGGGGCGAGTTCTTC. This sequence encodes CAISEQPGGEFF.

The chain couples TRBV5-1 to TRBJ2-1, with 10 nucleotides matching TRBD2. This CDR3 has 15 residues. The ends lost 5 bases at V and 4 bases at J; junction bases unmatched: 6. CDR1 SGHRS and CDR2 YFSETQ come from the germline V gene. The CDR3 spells CASRLSLAGYNEQFF. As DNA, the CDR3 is TGCGCCAGCAGACTGTCACTAGCGGGATACAATGAGCAGTTCTTC.

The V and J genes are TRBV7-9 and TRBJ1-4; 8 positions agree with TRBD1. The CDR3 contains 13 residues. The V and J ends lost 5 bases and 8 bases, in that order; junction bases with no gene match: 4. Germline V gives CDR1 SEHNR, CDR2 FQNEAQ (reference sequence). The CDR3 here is CASSQGAFEKLFF. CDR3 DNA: TGTGCCAGCAGCCAGGGGGCCTTCGAAAAACTGTTTTTT.

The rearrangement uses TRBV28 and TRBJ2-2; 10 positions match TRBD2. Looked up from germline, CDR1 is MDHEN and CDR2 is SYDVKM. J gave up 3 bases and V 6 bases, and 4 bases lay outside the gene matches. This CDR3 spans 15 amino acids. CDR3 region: CASRQREGDTGELFF. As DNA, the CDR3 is TGTGCCAGCAGACAGCGGGAGGGGGACACCGGGGAGCTGTTTTTT.

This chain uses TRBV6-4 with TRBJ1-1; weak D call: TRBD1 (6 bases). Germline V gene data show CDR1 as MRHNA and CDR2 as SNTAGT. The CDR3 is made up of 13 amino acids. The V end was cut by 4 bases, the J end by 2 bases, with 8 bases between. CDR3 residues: CASSVDRNTEAFF. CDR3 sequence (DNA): TGTGCCAGCAGTGTGGACAGAAACACTGAAGCTTTCTTT.

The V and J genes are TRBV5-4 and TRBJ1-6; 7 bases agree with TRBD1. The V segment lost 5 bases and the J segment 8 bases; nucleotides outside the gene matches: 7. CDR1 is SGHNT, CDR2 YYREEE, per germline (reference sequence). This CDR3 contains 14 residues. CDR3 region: CASRQPGQHSPLHF. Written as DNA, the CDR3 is TGTGCCAGCAGGCAACCGGGACAGCATTCACCCCTCCACTTT.

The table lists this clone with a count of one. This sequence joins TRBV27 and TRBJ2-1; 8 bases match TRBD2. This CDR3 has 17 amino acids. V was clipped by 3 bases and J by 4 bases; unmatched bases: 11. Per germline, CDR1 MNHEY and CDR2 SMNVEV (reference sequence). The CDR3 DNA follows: TGTGCCAGCAGTTTGGTGGATCAGCGGGGGAGGTACAATGAGCAGTTCTTC. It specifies CASSLVDQRGRYNEQFF.

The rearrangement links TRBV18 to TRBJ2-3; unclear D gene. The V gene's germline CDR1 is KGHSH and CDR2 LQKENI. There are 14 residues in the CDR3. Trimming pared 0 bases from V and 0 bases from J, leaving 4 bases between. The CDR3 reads CASSPPTSTDTQYF. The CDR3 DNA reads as TGTGCCAGCTCACCACCGACTAGCACAGATACGCAGTATTTT.

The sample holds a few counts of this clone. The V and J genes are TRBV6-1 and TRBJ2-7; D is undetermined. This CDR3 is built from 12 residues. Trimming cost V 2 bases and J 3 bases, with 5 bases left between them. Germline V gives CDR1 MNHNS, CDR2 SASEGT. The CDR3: CASSESSYEQYF. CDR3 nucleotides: TGTGCCAGCAGTGAATCTAGCTACGAGCAGTACTTC.

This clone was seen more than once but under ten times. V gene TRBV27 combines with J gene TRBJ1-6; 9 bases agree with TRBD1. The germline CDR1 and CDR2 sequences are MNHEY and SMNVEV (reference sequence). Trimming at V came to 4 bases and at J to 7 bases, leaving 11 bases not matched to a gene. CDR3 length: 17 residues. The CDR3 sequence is CASSSLQGALGNSPLHF. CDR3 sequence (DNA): TGTGCCAGCAGTTCCCTACAGGGGGCTCTGGGCAATTCACCCCTCCACTTT.

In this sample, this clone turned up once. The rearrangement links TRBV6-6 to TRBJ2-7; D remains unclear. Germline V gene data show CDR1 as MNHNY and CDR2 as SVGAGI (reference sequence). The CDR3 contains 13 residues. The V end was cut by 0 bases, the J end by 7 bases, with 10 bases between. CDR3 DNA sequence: TGTGCCAGCAGTTACTCGCGAGGATGGGAGCAGTACTTC. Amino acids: CASSYSRGWEQYF.

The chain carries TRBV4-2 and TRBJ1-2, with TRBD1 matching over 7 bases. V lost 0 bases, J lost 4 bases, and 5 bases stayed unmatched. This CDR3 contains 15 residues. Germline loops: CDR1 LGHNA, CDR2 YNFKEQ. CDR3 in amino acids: CASSQEGGQRYGYTF. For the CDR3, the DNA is TGTGCCAGCAGCCAAGAGGGGGGACAGCGCTATGGCTACACCTTC.

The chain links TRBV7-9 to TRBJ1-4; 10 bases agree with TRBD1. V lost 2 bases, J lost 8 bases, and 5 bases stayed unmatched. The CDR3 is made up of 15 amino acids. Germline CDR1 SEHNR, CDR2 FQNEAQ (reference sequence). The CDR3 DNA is TGTGCCAGCAGCTTAACGACAGGGGGCGAAGAAAAACTGTTTTTT. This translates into CASSLTTGGEEKLFF.

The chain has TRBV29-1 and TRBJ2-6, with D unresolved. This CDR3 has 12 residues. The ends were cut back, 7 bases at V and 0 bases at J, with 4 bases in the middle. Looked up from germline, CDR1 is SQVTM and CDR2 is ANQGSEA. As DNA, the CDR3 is TGCAGCGGCGTCTCTGGGGCCAACGTCCTGACTTTC. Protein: CSGVSGANVLTF. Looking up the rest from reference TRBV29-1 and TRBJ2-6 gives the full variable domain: SAVISQKPSRDICQRGTSLTIQCQVDSQVTMMFWYRQQPGQSLTLIATANQGSEATYESGFVIDKFPISRPNLTFSTLTVSNMSPEDSSIYLCSGVSGANVLTFGAGSRLTVL.

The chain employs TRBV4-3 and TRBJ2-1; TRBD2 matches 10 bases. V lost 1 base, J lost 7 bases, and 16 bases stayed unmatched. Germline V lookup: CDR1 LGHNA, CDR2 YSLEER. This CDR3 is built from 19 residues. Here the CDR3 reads CASSQGTASGGQRGNEQFF. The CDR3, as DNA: TGCGCCAGCAGCCAAGGGACGGCTAGCGGGGGCCAAAGAGGGAATGAGCAGTTCTTC.

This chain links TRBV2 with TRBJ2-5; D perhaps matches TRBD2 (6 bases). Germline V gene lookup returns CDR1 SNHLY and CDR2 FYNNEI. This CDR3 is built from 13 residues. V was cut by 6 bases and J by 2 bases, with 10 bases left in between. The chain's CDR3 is CASSLLAQETQYF. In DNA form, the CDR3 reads TGTGCCAGCAGCCTTCTAGCGCAAGAGACCCAGTACTTC.

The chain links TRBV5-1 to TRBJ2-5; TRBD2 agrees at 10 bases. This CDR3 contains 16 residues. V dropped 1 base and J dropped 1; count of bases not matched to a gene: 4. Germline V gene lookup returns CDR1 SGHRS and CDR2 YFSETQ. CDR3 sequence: CASSLQASGSQETQYF. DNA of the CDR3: TGCGCCAGCAGCTTGCAGGCTAGCGGGAGCCAAGAGACCCAGTACTTC.

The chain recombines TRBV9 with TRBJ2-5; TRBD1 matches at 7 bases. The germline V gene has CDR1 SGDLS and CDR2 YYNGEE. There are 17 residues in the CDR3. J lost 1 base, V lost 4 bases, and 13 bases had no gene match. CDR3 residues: CASSSPSLDRSQETQYF. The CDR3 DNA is TGTGCCAGCAGCTCACCGTCCCTGGACAGGAGCCAAGAGACCCAGTACTTC.

The CDR3 sequence is CASSAGLASTDTQYF. The CDR3 DNA is TGTGCCAGCAGCGCGGGACTAGCGAGCACAGATACGCAGTATTTT. This chain joins TRBV7-2 and TRBJ2-3, with 10 bases fitting TRBD2. This CDR3 spans 15 amino acids. The V segment lost 5 bases and the J segment 0 bases; nucleotides outside the gene matches: 2. Per germline, CDR1 SGHTA and CDR2 FQGNSA. Looking up the rest from reference TRBV7-2 and TRBJ2-3 gives the full variable domain: GAGVSQSPSNKVTEKGKDVELRCDPISGHTALYWYRQSLGQGLEFLIYFQGNSAPDKSGLPSDRFSAERTGGSVSTLTIQRTQQEDSAVYLCASSAGLASTDTQYFGPGTRLTVL.

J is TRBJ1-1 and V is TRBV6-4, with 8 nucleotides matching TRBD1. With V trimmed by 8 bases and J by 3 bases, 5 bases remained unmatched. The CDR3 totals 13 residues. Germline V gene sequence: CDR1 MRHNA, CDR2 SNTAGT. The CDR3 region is CASLDREDTEAFF. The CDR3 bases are TGTGCCAGCTTGGACAGGGAGGACACTGAAGCTTTCTTT.

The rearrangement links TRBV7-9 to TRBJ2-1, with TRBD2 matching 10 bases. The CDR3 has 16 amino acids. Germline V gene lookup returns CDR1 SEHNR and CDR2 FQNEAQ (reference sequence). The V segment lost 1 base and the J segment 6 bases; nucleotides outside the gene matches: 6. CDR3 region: CASSLVRLAGANEQFF. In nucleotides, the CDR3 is TGTGCCAGCAGCTTAGTAAGGCTAGCGGGAGCCAATGAGCAGTTCTTC.

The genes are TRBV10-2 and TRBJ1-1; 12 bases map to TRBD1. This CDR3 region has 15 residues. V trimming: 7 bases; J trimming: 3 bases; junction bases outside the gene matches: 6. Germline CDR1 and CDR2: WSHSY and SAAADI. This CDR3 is CASTGQGAGDTEAFF. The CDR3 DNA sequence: TGCGCCAGCACGGGACAGGGGGCGGGGGACACTGAAGCTTTCTTT.

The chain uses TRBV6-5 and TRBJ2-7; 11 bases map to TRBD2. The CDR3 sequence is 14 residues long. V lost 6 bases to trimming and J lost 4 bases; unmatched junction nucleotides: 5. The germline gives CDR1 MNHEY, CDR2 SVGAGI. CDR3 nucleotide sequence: TGTGCCAGCAGGGAGGGACTAGCGGATTACGAGCAGTACTTC. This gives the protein CASREGLADYEQYF.

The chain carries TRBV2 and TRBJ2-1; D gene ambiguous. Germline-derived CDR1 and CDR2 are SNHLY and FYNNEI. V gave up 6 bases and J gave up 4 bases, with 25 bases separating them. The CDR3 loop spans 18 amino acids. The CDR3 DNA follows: TGTGCCAGCAGCGACTTGCATTCGGCACTTCGCGTATACAATGAGCAGTTCTTC. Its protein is CASSDLHSALRVYNEQFF.

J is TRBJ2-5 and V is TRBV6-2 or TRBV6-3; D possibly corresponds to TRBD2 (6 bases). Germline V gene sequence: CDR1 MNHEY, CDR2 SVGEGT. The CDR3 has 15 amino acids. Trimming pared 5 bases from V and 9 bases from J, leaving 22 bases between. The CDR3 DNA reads TGTGCCAGCAGTACCCCGACGGGAGCGCTCGGGGCCCAGTACTTC. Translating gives CASSTPTGALGAQYF.

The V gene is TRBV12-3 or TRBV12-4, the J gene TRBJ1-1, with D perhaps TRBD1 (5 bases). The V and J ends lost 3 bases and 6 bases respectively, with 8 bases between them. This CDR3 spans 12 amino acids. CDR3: CASSFQGSEAFF. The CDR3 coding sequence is TGTGCCAGCAGTTTTCAGGGATCTGAAGCTTTCTTT.